Listed below are T cell receptor beta chains from one sample, sequenced in a study of control samples from healthy donors and cancer patients. Assay used: immunoSEQ multiplex PCR; TCRdb lists only in-frame clones, some missing. Of around 100,000 clones in the sample, more than 85% were seen once. Sample: blood. These receptors originate from a woman aged 45-65 years in good health. CDR3s include the opening cysteine and the closing phenylalanine or tryptophan. A D gene is named only where the DNA matches it firmly.

v_gene	j_gene	d_gene	CDR3aa
TRBV7-2	TRBJ1-3	-	CASSAAASGNTIYF
TRBV10-3	TRBJ1-5	-	CAINAEDTNQPQHF
TRBV7-9	TRBJ2-3	TRBD2	CATPGLAATDTQYF
TRBV13	TRBJ2-7	-	CASSLLGEQYF
TRBV19	TRBJ1-1	-	CASKRNMNTEAFF
TRBV7-2	TRBJ2-1	TRBD2	CASSSRGLDGSNEQFF
TRBV7-2	TRBJ2-1	TRBD2	CASSLTTSGYNEQFF
TRBV11-2	TRBJ1-1	-	CASTVRDATEAFF
TRBV7-8	TRBJ2-7	TRBD1	CASSLAVTGGGEQYF
TRBV19	TRBJ1-4	TRBD1	CASRNPGTGAEKLFF
TRBV6-5	TRBJ2-1	TRBD1	CASSHRTGDYEQFF
TRBV3-1/TRBV3-2	TRBJ1-1	TRBD1	CASSLTGGFGVNTEAFF
TRBV19	TRBJ1-5	-	CASSIAGGDQPQHF
TRBV5-4	TRBJ2-2	-	CASSLGGFGGELFF
TRBV18	TRBJ2-3	TRBD1	CASLPGQGTGTQYF
TRBV10-3	TRBJ2-5	-	CAISAGESMAETQYF